The next 27 T cell receptor beta chains were all read from a single sample in a study of early T cells in non-severe SARS-CoV-2 infection. One entry per CDR3 protein results from TCRdb running MiXCR on the 5' RACE reads. In the table there are 25,000 to 30,000 distinct CDR3 sequences, roughly 6% of which are singletons. Source material: whole blood. These receptors were taken from an adult who was a healthcare worker with PCR-confirmed SARS-CoV-2 infection or an uninfected control (not recorded which).

This clonotype was observed at least ten times. This rearrangement joins TRBV2 to TRBJ2-1; 8 bases line up with TRBD2. Germline V CDR1 and CDR2: SNHLY, FYNNEI. After removal of 7 bases from V and 0 bases from J, the junction contained 8 bases not matched to a gene. CDR3 length: 16 amino acids. The CDR3 here is CASNSILAASYNEQFF. CDR3 in DNA: TGTGCCAGCAACTCAATACTAGCGGCCTCCTACAATGAGCAGTTCTTC.

This clonotype was recorded at least ten times. The V gene is TRBV2, the J gene TRBJ2-3; TRBD2 matches at 12 bases. The V gene end was trimmed by 7 bases and the J gene end by 2 bases; junction bases not matched to a gene: 4. Per germline, CDR1 SNHLY and CDR2 FYNNEI. This CDR3 region has 15 residues. The CDR3 is CASIRLAGVTDTQYF. CDR3 nucleotides: TGTGCCAGCATCCGACTAGCGGGAGTCACAGATACGCAGTATTTT.

The table lists this clonotype with many counts. V is TRBV7-2 and J is TRBJ2-3; no clear D gene. This CDR3 is built from 22 residues. The V end was cut by 3 bases, the J end by 2 bases, with 33 bases between. Germline V gene data show CDR1 as SGHTA and CDR2 as FQGNSA. The CDR3 DNA reads as TGTGCCAGCAGCTTTAGAGCCCAATTAGGCCCTTCCTGGGTTGGGGACACAGATACGCAGTATTTT. Translation gives CASSFRAQLGPSWVGDTDTQYF.

This clonotype occurred many times. J is TRBJ2-1 and V is TRBV20-1; possibly TRBD2 for D (7 bases). This CDR3 has 13 residues. With 7 bases removed from V and 8 bases from J, the gap between germline ends came to 18 bases. Per germline, CDR1 DFQATT and CDR2 SNEGSKA (reference sequence). CDR3 coding DNA: TGCAGTGTAAGGGGGGGACATCGCGATGAGCAGTTCTTC. Residues: CSVRGGHRDEQFF.

This clonotype has only a few counts. The chain combines TRBV5-1 with TRBJ2-1; 10 bases are shared with TRBD2. With V trimmed by 3 bases and J by 8 bases, 8 bases remained unmatched. The CDR3 is made up of 15 amino acids. Germline V gives CDR1 SGHRS, CDR2 YFSETQ. CDR3 amino acids: CASSSASGRKDEQFF. The CDR3 coding sequence is TGCGCCAGCAGCTCAGCTAGCGGGAGAAAGGATGAGCAGTTCTTC.

V is TRBV6-1 and J is TRBJ2-4; the match to TRBD2 covers 7 bases. The CDR3 runs 21 residues. Germline V lookup: CDR1 MNHNS, CDR2 SASEGT. V dropped 2 bases and J dropped 1; count of bases not matched to a gene: 20. The CDR3 DNA reads as TGTGCCAGCAGTGAAATGTGGGGATGGAGGCAGGGAGGGGTGGCCAAAAACATTCAGTACTTC. Its translation: CASSEMWGWRQGGVAKNIQYF.

This clonotype was recorded many times. The chain employs TRBV11-2 and TRBJ2-1; possibly TRBD2 for D (6 bases). Germline CDR1 and CDR2: SGHAT and FQNNGV. CDR3 size: 17 residues. V was clipped by 3 bases and J by 7 bases, with 22 bases between them. Here the CDR3 reads CASSLGVGRDDQNEQFF. The CDR3 nucleotides read TGTGCCAGCAGCTTGGGCGTGGGGCGGGATGATCAAAATGAGCAGTTCTTC.

There are many counts of this clonotype. The chain joins TRBV24-1 to TRBJ2-3; 13 nucleotides align to TRBD2. This CDR3 is 15 amino acids long. J lost 2 bases, V lost 7 bases, and 2 bases had no gene match. CDR1 KGHDR and CDR2 SFDVKD come from the germline V gene. This CDR3 reads CATRGTSGITDTQYF. In nucleotides, the CDR3 is TGTGCCACCAGGGGGACTAGCGGGATCACAGATACGCAGTATTTT.

CDR3 DNA: TGCAGTGCTAGAGGAGGCGGGAGCCAAGAGACCCAGTACTTC. It specifies CSARGGGSQETQYF. The chain joins TRBV20-1 to TRBJ2-5; TRBD2 agrees at 7 bases. This CDR3 is built from 14 residues. Trimming at V came to 1 base and at J to 1 base, leaving 3 bases not matched to a gene. CDR1 and CDR2 (germline): DFQATT, SNEGSKA (reference sequence).

In this sample, this clonotype turned up a few times. The chain links TRBV28 to TRBJ2-2; D gene unclear. CDR1 is MDHEN, CDR2 SYDVKM, per germline. V lost 3 bases to trimming and J lost 4 bases, with 12 bases between them. CDR3 length: 15 amino acids. The CDR3 here is CASSLKPQGTGELFF. DNA of the CDR3: TGTGCCAGCAGTTTGAAGCCCCAAGGCACCGGGGAGCTGTTTTTT.

This clonotype was found many times. The V call is TRBV6-2 or TRBV6-3, the J call TRBJ1-2; a weak D match, TRBD1 (5 bases). Trimming took off 11 bases at V and 4 bases at J, with 14 bases between the two ends. This CDR3 is built from 12 residues. CDR1 is MNHEY and CDR2 is SVGEGT in the germline V gene. The CDR3 loop reads CALEDTSYGYTF. The CDR3 DNA reads TGTGCCCTGGAGGACACCTCCTATGGCTACACCTTC.

This clonotype was seen at least ten times. The V and J genes are TRBV7-2 and TRBJ1-6; D perhaps matches TRBD1 (5 bases). The length of the CDR3 is 14 residues. Germline lookup yields CDR1 SGHTA and CDR2 FQGNSA. The V and J ends lost 7 bases and 7 bases respectively, with 14 bases between them. The chain's CDR3 is CASIPGIYNSPLHF. CDR3 nucleotide sequence: TGTGCCAGCATCCCAGGGATCTACAATTCACCCCTCCACTTT.

Only a few counts were recorded for this clonotype. V and J are TRBV7-3 and TRBJ2-2, with 10 nucleotides matching TRBD2. From germline, CDR1 is SGHTA and CDR2 FQGTGA. Unmatched junction bases numbered 9, after V lost 4 bases and J lost 7 bases. CDR3 length: 16 residues. CDR3 region: CASSSSSGGGIGELFF. The CDR3 region has the DNA TGTGCCAGCAGCTCCTCTAGCGGGGGTGGAATCGGGGAGCTGTTTTTT.

This clonotype was seen at least ten times. The chain is built from TRBV6-5 and TRBJ1-4; no definite D call. V was pared by 2 bases and J by 4 bases, with 5 bases between. This CDR3 is 13 amino acids long. The germline gives CDR1 MNHEY, CDR2 SVGAGI. The CDR3 DNA is TGTGCCAGCAGTTACAGGGTTAATGAAAAACTGTTTTTT. It translates to CASSYRVNEKLFF.

In its sample, this clonotype was seen many times. The rearrangement links TRBV6-1 to TRBJ2-3; 12 bases map to TRBD2. CDR1 and CDR2 from the germline V gene are MNHNS and SASEGT. This CDR3 is 16 amino acids long. V dropped 3 bases and J dropped 5; count of bases not matched to a gene: 6. The CDR3 DNA follows: TGTGCCAGCAGTGAGTCTCCGGGACTAGCGGGAGATACGCAGTATTTT. It translates to CASSESPGLAGDTQYF.

This clonotype came up many times. The V and J genes are TRBV4-2 and TRBJ1-5, with TRBD1 matching over 7 bases. The CDR3 extends over 15 amino acids. Trimming at V came to 1 base and at J to 2 bases, leaving 2 bases not matched to a gene. Looked up from germline, CDR1 is LGHNA and CDR2 is YNFKEQ. CDR3: CASSQVDRGNQPQHF. CDR3 bases: TGTGCCAGCAGCCAAGTCGACAGGGGCAATCAGCCCCAGCATTTT.

This clonotype has at least ten counts. The rearrangement links TRBV29-1 to TRBJ1-2, with D possibly being TRBD1 (6 bases). Germline loops: CDR1 SQVTM, CDR2 ANQGSEA. The CDR3 is made up of 13 amino acids. The V end was cut by 3 bases, the J end by 4 bases, with 12 bases between. The CDR3 DNA reads as TGCAGCGTTGACCCGGGACAAGTCTATGGCTACACCTTC. Protein: CSVDPGQVYGYTF.

This clonotype was picked up a small number of times. The rearrangement uses TRBV7-9 and TRBJ2-1; TRBD2 matches at 10 bases. V dropped 3 bases and J dropped 6; count of bases not matched to a gene: 8. CDR1 and CDR2 (germline): SEHNR, FQNEAQ (reference sequence). This CDR3 contains 16 residues. This CDR3 reads CASSFYLAGARNEQFF. DNA for the CDR3: TGTGCCAGCAGCTTTTACCTAGCGGGAGCCCGCAATGAGCAGTTCTTC.

This clonotype occurred many times. The V gene is TRBV5-4, the J gene TRBJ1-2; D not resolved. V lost 4 bases to trimming and J lost 8 bases, with 12 bases between them. This CDR3 is 12 amino acids long. Germline V CDR1 and CDR2: SGHNT, YYREEE (reference sequence). CDR3 loop: CASSTSELGYTF. CDR3 sequence (DNA): TGTGCCAGCAGCACTAGTGAGTTAGGCTACACCTTC. Full variable domain (missing parts from reference TRBV5-4 and TRBJ1-2): ETGVTQSPTHLIKTRGQQVTLRCSSQSGHNTVSWYQQALGQGPQFIFQYYREEENGRGNFPPRFSGLQFPNYSSELNVNALELDDSALYLCASSTSELGYTFGSGTRLTVV.

This clonotype was detected ten times or more. The V gene is TRBV5-1, the J gene TRBJ2-2; D ambiguous. In germline, CDR1 is SGHRS, CDR2 YFSETQ. Between the trimmed V and J ends, which lost 0 bases and 1 base, there was a span of 13 bases. The CDR3 spans 17 residues. The DNA for the CDR3 is TGCGCCAGCAGCTTGGCGTCGGCTGCGATGAACACCGGGGAGCTGTTTTTT. It is translated as CASSLASAAMNTGELFF.

Ten or more counts support this clonotype. The chain links TRBV12-3 or TRBV12-4 to TRBJ2-7; 7 bases line up with TRBD2. The length of the CDR3 is 15 residues. Trimming took 2 bases from V and 3 from J; bases not matched to a gene: 7. The CDR3 spells CASSLTPSGNYEQYF. The CDR3 DNA follows: TGTGCCAGCAGTTTAACCCCTAGCGGTAACTACGAGCAGTACTTC.

The rearrangement uses TRBV20-1 and TRBJ2-7; D gene ambiguous. The CDR3 extends over 13 amino acids. The germline V gene encodes CDR1 DFQATT and CDR2 SNEGSKA (reference sequence). Trimming removed 1 base from V and 3 bases from J, with 10 bases in between. CDR3 amino acids: CSARAGRDYEQYF. CDR3 DNA sequence: TGCAGTGCTAGAGCTGGCCGCGACTACGAGCAGTACTTC.

The rearrangement joins TRBV18 to TRBJ2-3; D not resolved. The CDR3 covers 14 residues. Germline loops: CDR1 KGHSH, CDR2 LQKENI. V was shortened by 3 bases and J by 0 bases, with 7 bases between the two germline ends. The CDR3 coding sequence is TGTGCCAGCTCACCTCTCTATAGCACAGATACGCAGTATTTT. It encodes CASSPLYSTDTQYF. Looking up the rest from reference TRBV18 and TRBJ2-3 gives the full variable domain: NAGVMQNPRHLVRRRGQEARLRCSPMKGHSHVYWYRQLPEEGLKFMVYLQKENIIDESGMPKERFSAEFPKEGPSILRIQQVVRGDSAAYFCASSPLYSTDTQYFGPGTRLTVL.

This clonotype was observed many times. The genes are TRBV13 and TRBJ1-2; 7 bases match TRBD1. The germline V gene encodes CDR1 PRHDT and CDR2 FYEKMQ (reference sequence). The CDR3 extends over 17 amino acids. V dropped 4 bases and J dropped 0; count of bases not matched to a gene: 11. Here the CDR3 reads CASSSRQGWLANYGYTF. The DNA of the CDR3 is TGTGCCAGCAGCTCCCGACAGGGATGGTTGGCTAACTATGGCTACACCTTC.

This clonotype was counted many times. The V call is TRBV20-1, the J call TRBJ2-5, with D possibly TRBD2 on 7 matching bases. The V gene lost 0 bases and the J gene lost 5 bases, with 13 bases spanning the gap. CDR3 size: 14 residues. Germline CDR1 is DFQATT and CDR2 is SNEGSKA (reference sequence). The CDR3 sequence: CSARDFGGLETQYF. The DNA for the CDR3 is TGCAGTGCTAGAGATTTCGGGGGGCTGGAGACCCAGTACTTC.

This clonotype was observed at least ten times. The V gene is TRBV7-2, the J gene TRBJ2-3; 8 bases are shared with TRBD1. CDR3 length: 13 residues. V dropped 0 bases and J dropped 12; count of bases not matched to a gene: 5. Germline V CDR1 and CDR2: SGHTA, FQGNSA. CDR3 sequence (DNA): TGTGCCAGCAGCTTAGCCCGGGACAGGATCCAGTATTTT. Amino acids: CASSLARDRIQYF.

The sample holds many counts of this clonotype. V usage is TRBV7-9 and J usage is TRBJ2-5; 10 nucleotides agree with TRBD2. V was clipped by 7 bases and J by 4 bases; unmatched bases: 12. The CDR3 spans 16 residues. Germline V lookup: CDR1 SEHNR, CDR2 FQNEAQ (reference sequence). CDR3 region: CASTRREREGPETQYF. CDR3 DNA sequence: TGTGCCAGCACTCGGAGGGAGCGGGAGGGCCCAGAGACCCAGTACTTC.